This T cell receptor (beta chain) stems from a study of vaccination effects on CD4 cells after COVID-19. The wider study: Two doses of either BNT162b2 or mRNA-1273 were given to each participant.

CD4+ T cells specific for antigen were expanded with viral peptide pools by the ViraFEST assay before sequencing. Isolation of CD4+ T cells took place after nine to ten days of culture. Vaccinated recipients, who were negative for nucleocapsid antibodies, had no history of SARS-CoV-2 infection. Culturing of under 2.5 million PBMC per well took place with roughly 10 IU/ml IL-2 and around 10 ug/ml peptides. At days 3 and 7, half of the medium was exchanged for IL-2 medium. Data came from immunoSEQ multiplex PCR; TCRdb stores just in-frame clones and leaves some out. The sample carries tens of thousands of clones, approximately 75% recorded once. Study findings and constraints: Late post-vaccination samples showed marked contraction of infection- and vaccine-induced clones.

In the case of this clone: Its antigen is currently unknown.

There are 14 residues in the CDR3. The germline V gene encodes CDR1 MRHNA and CDR2 SNTAGT. The V end lost 7 bases, the J end lost 0 bases, and 9 bases lay between the germline ends. Sample: CD4+ T cells from PBMCs cultured with HCoV-OC43 spike peptides, taken before COVID-19 vaccination. Regarding subset: HCoV-OC43 spike overlapping peptide pool stimulation. The sequence was obtained from a human donor who received a COVID-19 vaccine. This chain links TRBV6-4 with TRBJ2-2; D may correspond to TRBD1 or TRBD2 (5 bases each). The CDR3 is CASTQGANTGELFF. Written as DNA, the CDR3 is TGTGCCAGCACGCAGGGAGCGAACACCGGGGAGCTGTTTTTT.